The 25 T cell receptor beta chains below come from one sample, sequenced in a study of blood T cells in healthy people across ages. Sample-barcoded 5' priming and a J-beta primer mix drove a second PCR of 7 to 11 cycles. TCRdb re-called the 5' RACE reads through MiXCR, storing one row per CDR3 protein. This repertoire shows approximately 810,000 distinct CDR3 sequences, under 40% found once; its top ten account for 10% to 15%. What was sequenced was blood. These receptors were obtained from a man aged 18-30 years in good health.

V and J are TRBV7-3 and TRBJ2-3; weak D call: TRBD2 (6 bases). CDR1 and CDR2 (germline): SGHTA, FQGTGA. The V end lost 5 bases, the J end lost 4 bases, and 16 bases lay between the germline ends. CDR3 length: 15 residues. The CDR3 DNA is TGTGCCAGCAGCCTCGGACGCCCGGGGGCAGATACGCAGTATTTT. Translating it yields CASSLGRPGADTQYF.

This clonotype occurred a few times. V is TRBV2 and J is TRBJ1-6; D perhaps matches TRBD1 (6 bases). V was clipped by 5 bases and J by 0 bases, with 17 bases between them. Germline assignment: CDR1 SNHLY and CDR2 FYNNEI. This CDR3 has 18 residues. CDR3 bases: TGTGCCAGCAGTTGGTCAGGGGCCAAGAGCTCCTATAATTCACCCCTCCACTTT. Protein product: CASSWSGAKSSYNSPLHF.

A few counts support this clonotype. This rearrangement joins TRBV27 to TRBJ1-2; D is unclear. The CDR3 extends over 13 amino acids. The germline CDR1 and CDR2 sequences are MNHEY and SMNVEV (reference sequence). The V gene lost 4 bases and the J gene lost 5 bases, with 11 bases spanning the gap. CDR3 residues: CASSSSLGYGYTF. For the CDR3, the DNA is TGTGCCAGCAGTTCCAGCCTGGGATATGGCTACACCTTC.

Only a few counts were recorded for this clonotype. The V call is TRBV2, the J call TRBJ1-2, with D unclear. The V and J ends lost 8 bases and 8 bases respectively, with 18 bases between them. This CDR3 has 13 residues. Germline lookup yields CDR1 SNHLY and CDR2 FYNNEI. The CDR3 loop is CASAYLQSTGYTF. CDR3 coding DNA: TGTGCCAGCGCCTATTTACAGAGTACAGGCTACACCTTC.

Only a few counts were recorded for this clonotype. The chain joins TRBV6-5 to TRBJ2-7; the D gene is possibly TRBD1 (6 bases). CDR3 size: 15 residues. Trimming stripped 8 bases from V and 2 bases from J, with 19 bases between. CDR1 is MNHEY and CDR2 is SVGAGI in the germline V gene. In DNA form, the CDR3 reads TGTGCCAGCGCCGTTTCCGGGACAAATACCTACGAGCAGTACTTC. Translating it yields CASAVSGTNTYEQYF.

CDR3 region: CASSHMGEQFF. CDR3 in DNA: TGTGCCAGCAGTCATATGGGTGAGCAGTTCTTC. V and J are TRBV3-1 and TRBJ2-1; D is unresolved. Trimming cost V 6 bases and J 9 bases, with 9 bases left between them. Germline-derived CDR1 and CDR2 are LGHDT and YNNKEL (reference sequence). The CDR3 sequence is 11 residues long.

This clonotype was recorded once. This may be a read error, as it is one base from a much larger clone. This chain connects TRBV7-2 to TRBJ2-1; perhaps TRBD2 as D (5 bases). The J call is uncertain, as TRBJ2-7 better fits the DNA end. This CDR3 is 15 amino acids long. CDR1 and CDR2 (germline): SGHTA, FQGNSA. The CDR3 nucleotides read TGTGCCAGCAGCTTTCTAGCCTCCTCCTACAATGAGCAGTACTTC. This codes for CASSFLASSYNEQYF.

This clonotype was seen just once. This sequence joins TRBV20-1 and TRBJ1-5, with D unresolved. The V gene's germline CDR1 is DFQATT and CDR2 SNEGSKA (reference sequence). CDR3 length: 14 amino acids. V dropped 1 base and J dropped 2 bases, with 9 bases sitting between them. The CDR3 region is CSARGGLGNQPQHF. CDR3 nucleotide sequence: TGCAGTGCTAGAGGCGGGTTGGGCAATCAGCCCCAGCATTTT.

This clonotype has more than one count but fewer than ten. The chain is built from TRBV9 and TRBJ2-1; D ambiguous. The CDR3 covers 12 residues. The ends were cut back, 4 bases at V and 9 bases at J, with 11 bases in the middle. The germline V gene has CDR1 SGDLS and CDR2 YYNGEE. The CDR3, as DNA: TGTGCCAGCAGCAAAAGACCCAGTGAGCAGTTCTTC. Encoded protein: CASSKRPSEQFF.

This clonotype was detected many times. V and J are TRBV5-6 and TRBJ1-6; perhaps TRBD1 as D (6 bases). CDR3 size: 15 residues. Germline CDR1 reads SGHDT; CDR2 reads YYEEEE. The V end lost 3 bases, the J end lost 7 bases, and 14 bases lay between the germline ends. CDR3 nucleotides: TGTGCCAGCAGCTCCAGTGGGGGCCGGAATTCACCCCTCCACTTT. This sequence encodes CASSSSGGRNSPLHF.

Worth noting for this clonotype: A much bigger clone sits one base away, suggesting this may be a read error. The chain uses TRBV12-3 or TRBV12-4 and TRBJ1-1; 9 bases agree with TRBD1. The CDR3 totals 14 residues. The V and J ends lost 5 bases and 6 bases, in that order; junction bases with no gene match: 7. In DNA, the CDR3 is TGTGCCAGCAGTACAGGGGGCGTTACCTCTGAAGCTTTCTTT. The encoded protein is CASSTGGVTSEAFF.

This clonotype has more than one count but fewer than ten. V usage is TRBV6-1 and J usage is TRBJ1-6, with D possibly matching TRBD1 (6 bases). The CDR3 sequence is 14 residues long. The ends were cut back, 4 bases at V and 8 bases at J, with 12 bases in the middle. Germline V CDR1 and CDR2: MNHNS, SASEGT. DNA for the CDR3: TGTGCCAGCAGTGTAAGGAAGGGGGATTCACCCCTCCACTTT. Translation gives CASSVRKGDSPLHF.

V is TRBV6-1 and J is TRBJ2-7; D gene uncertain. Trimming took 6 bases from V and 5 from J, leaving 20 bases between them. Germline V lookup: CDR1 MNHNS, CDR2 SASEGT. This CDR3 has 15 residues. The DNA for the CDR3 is TGTGCCAGCAGCCATACAGCTTCCCCTACGGACGAGCAGTACTTC. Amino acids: CASSHTASPTDEQYF.

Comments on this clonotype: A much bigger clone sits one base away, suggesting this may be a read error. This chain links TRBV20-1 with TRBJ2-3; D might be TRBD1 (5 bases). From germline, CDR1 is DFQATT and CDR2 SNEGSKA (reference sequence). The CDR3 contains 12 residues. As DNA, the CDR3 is TGCAGTGCTAGGTTCGACAGAGATACGAAGTATTTT. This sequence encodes CSARFDRDTKYF.

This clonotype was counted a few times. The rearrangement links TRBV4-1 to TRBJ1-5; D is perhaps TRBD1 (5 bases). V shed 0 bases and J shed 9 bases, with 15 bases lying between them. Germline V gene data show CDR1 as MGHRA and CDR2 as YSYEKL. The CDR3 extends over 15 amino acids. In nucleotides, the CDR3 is TGCGCCAGCAGCCAAGATTCCGGGGGTCCGCGGCCCCAGCATTTT. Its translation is CASSQDSGGPRPQHF.

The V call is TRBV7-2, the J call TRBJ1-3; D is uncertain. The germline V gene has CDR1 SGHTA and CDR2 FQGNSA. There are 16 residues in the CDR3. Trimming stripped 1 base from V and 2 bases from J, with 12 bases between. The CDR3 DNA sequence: TGTGCCAGCAGCTTAGGGTCGTTAGCTACTGGAAACACCATATATTTT. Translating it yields CASSLGSLATGNTIYF.

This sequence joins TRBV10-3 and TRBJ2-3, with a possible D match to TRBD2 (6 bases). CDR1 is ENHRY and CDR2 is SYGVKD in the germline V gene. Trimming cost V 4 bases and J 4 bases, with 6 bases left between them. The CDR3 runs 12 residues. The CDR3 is CAISGRADTQYF. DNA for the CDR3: TGTGCCATCAGTGGGAGGGCAGATACGCAGTATTTT.

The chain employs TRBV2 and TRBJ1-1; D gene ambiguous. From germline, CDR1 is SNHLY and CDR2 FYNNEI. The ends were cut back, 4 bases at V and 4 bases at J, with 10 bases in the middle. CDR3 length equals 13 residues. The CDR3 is CASSGGSRTEAFF. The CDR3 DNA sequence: TGTGCCAGCAGTGGAGGCAGTCGCACTGAAGCTTTCTTT.

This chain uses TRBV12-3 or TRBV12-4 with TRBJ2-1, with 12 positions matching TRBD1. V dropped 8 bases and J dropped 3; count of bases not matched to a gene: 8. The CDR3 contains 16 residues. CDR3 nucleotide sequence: TGTGCCAGCTTAGGGACAGGGGGCGCTTACTACAATGAGCAGTTCTTC. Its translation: CASLGTGGAYYNEQFF.

The CDR3 DNA reads as TGTGCCAGCAGCCGAGGACGCACGAACACTGAAGCTTTCTTT. Its translation is CASSRGRTNTEAFF. The chain is built from TRBV12-3 or TRBV12-4 and TRBJ1-1; no definite D call. The CDR3 covers 14 residues. Trimming pared 6 bases from V and 1 base from J, leaving 12 bases between.

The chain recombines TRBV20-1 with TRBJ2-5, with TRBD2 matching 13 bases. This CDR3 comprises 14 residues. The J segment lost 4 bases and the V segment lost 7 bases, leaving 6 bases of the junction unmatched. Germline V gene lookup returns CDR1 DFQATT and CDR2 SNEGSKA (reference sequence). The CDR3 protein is CSVVGTSGAETQYF. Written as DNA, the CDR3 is TGCAGTGTTGTCGGGACTAGCGGGGCAGAGACCCAGTACTTC.

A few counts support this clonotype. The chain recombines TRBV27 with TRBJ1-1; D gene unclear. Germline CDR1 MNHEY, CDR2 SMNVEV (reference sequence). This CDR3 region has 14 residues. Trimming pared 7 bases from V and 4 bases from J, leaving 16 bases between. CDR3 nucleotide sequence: TGTGCCAGCAACCGTCAGAGTTTAGGCACTGAAGCTTTCTTT. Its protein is CASNRQSLGTEAFF.

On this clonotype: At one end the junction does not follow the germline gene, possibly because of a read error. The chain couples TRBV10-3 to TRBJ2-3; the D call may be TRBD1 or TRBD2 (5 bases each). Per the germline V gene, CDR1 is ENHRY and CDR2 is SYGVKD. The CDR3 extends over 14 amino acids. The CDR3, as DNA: TGTGCCATCAGCTTCGGGGCTGGCACAGATGCGCAGTATTTT. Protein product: CAISFGAGTDAQYF.

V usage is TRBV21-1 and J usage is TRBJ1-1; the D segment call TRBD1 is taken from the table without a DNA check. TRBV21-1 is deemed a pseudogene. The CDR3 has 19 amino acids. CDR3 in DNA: TGTGCCAGCAGCAAAGCGAGGGAACAGGGGGGAGGAATGAACACTGAAGCTTTCTTT. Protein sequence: CASSKAREQGGGMNTEAFF.

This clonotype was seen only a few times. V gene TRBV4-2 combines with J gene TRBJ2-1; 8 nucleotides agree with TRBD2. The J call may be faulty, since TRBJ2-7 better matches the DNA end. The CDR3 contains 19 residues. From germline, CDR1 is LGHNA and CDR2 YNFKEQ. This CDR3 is CASSQASSGQNLRYNEQYF. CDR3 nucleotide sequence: TGTGCCAGCAGCCAAGCATCTAGCGGGCAAAACCTACGATACAATGAGCAGTACTTC.